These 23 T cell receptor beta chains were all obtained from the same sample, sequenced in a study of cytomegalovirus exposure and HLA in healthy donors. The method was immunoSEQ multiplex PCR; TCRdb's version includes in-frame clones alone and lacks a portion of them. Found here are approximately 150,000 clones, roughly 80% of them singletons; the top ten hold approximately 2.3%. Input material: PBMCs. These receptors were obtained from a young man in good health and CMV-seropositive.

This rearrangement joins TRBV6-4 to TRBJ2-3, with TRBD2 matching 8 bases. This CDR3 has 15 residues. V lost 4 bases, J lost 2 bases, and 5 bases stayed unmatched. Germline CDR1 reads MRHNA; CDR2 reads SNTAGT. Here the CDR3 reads CASSAFSGDTDTQYF. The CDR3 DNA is TGTGCCAGCAGTGCCTTTAGCGGGGACACAGATACGCAGTATTTT.

The CDR3 DNA reads as TGTGCCAGCAGCGGCGCCGGGACTAGCGGGGGGTCTGGGGCCAACGTCCTGACTTTC. Translating gives CASSGAGTSGGSGANVLTF. The chain couples TRBV9 to TRBJ2-6; the match to TRBD2 covers 15 bases. The V gene's germline CDR1 is SGDLS and CDR2 YYNGEE. The CDR3 totals 19 residues. J gave up 1 base and V 3 bases, and 5 bases lay outside the gene matches.

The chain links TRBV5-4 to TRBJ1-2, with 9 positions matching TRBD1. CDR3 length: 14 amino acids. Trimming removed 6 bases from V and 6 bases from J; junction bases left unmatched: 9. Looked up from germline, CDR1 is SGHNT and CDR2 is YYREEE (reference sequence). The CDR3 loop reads CASIFPGQGDGYTF. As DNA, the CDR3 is TGTGCCAGCATATTCCCGGGACAGGGAGATGGCTACACCTTC.

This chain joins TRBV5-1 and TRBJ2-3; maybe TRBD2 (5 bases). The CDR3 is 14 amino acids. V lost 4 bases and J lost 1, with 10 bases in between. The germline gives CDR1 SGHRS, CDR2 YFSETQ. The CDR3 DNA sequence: TGCGCCAGCAGCCCCGGGATCGGCACAGATACGCAGTATTTT. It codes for CASSPGIGTDTQYF. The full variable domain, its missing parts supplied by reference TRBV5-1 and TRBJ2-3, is KAGVTQTPRYLIKTRGQQVTLSCSPISGHRSVSWYQQTPGQGLQFLFEYFSETQRNKGNFPGRFSGRQFSNSRSEMNVSTLELGDSALYLCASSPGIGTDTQYFGPGTRLTVL.

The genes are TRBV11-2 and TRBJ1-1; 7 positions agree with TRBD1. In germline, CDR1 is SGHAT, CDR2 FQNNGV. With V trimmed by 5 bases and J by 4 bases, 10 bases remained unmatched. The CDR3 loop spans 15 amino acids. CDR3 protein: CASSPRWDSPTEAFF. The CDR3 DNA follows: TGTGCCAGCAGCCCGAGGTGGGACAGCCCCACTGAAGCTTTCTTT. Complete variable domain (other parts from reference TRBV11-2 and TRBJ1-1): EAGVAQSPRYKIIEKRQSVAFWCNPISGHATLYWYQQILGQGPKLLIQFQNNGVVDDSQLPKDRFSAERLKGVDSTLKIQPAKLEDSAVYLCASSPRWDSPTEAFFGQGTRLTVV.

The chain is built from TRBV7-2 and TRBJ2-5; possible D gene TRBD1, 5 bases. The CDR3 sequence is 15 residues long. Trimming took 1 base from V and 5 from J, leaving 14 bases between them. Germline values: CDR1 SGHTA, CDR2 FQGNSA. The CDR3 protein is CASSLEGRARETQYF. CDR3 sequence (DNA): TGTGCCAGCAGCTTAGAAGGCAGGGCCAGGGAGACCCAGTACTTC.

The CDR3 nucleotides are TGTGCCAGCAGCTTGGCCGGTAGCGGGGGGGCTTTCGGAGAGCAGTTCTTC. The encoded protein is CASSLAGSGGAFGEQFF. The gene calls are TRBV5-8 and TRBJ2-1; TRBD2 matches at 11 bases. J lost 10 bases, V lost 0 bases, and 12 bases had no gene match. The CDR3 extends over 17 amino acids. The germline V gene encodes CDR1 SGHTS and CDR2 YDEGEE.

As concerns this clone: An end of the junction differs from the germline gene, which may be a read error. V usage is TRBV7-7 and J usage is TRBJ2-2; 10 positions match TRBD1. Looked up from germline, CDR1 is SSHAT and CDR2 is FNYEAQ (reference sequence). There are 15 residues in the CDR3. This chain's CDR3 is CASRSGQGTTGELFF. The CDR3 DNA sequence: TGTGCTAGCAGGTCGGGACAGGGGACCACCGGGGAGCTGTTTTTT.

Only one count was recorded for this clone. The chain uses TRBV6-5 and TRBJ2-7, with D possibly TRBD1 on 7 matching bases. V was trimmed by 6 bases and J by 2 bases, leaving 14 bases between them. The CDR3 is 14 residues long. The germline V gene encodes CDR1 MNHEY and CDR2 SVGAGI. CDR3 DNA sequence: TGTGCCAGCAGCCCCCAGGGGGGAACCTACGAGCAGTACTTC. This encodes CASSPQGGTYEQYF.

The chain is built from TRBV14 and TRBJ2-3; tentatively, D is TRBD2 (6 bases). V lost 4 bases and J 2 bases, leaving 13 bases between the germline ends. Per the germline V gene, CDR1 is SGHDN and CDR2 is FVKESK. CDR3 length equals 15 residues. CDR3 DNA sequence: TGTGCCAGCAGCCGCATTAGCGGCCCCACAGATACGCAGTATTTT. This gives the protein CASSRISGPTDTQYF.

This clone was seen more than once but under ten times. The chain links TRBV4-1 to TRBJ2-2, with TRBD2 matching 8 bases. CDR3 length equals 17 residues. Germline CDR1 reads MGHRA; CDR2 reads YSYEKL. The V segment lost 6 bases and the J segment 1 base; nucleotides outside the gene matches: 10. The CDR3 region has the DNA TGCGCCAGCAGACGATTTACTAGCGGTTTGAACACCGGGGAGCTGTTTTTT. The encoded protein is CASRRFTSGLNTGELFF.

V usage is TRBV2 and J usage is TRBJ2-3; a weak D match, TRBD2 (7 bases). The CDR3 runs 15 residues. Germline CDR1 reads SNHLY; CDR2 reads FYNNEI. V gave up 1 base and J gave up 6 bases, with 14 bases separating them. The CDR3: CASSEGQGGGDTQYF. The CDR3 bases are TGTGCCAGCAGTGAAGGGCAGGGAGGGGGGGATACGCAGTATTTT.

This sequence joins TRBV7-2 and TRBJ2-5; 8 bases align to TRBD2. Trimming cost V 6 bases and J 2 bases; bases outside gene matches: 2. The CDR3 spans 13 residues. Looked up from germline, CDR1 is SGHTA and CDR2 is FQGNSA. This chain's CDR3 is CASRIAGQETQYF. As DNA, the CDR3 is TGTGCCAGCAGGATAGCGGGGCAAGAGACCCAGTACTTC. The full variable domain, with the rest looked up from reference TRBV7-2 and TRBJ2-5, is GAGVSQSPSNKVTEKGKDVELRCDPISGHTALYWYRQSLGQGLEFLIYFQGNSAPDKSGLPSDRFSAERTGGSVSTLTIQRTQQEDSAVYLCASRIAGQETQYFGPGTRLLVL.

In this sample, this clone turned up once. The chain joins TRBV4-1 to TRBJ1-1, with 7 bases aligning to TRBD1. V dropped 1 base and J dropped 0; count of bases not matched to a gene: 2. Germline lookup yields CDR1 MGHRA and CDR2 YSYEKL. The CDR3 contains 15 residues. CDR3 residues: CASSQGQGMNTEAFF. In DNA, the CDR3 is TGCGCCAGCAGCCAAGGACAGGGCATGAACACTGAAGCTTTCTTT.

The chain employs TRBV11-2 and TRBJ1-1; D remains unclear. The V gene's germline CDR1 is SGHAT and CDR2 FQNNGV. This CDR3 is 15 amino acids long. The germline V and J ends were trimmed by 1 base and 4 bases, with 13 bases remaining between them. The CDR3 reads CASSLGAWAGTEAFF. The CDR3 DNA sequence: TGTGCCAGCAGCTTAGGGGCGTGGGCGGGCACTGAAGCTTTCTTT.

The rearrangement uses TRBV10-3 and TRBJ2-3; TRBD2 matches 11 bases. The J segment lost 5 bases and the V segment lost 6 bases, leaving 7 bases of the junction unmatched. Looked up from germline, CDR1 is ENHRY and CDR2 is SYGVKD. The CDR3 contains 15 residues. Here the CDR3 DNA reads TGTGCCATCAGCGCCACTAGCGGGGGTGAAGATACGCAGTATTTT. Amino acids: CAISATSGGEDTQYF.

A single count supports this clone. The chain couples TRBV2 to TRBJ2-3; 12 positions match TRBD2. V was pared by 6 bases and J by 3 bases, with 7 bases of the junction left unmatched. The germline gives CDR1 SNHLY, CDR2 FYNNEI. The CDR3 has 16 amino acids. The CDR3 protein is CASRALAGGRTDTQYF. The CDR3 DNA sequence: TGTGCCAGCAGAGCCCTAGCGGGGGGGCGTACAGATACGCAGTATTTT.

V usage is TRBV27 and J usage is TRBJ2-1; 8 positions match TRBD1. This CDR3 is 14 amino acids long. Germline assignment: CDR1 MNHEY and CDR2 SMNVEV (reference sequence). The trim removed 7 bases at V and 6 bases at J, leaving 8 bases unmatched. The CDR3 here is CASTSDRAGNEQFF. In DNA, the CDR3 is TGTGCCAGCACCTCGGACAGGGCAGGCAATGAGCAGTTCTTC.

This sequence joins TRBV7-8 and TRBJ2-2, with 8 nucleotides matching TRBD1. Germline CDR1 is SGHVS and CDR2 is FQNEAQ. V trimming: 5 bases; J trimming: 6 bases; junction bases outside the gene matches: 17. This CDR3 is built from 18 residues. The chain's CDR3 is CASSVRSRGLDKAGELFF. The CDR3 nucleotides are TGTGCCAGCAGCGTAAGAAGCAGGGGGCTGGATAAAGCCGGGGAGCTGTTTTTT.

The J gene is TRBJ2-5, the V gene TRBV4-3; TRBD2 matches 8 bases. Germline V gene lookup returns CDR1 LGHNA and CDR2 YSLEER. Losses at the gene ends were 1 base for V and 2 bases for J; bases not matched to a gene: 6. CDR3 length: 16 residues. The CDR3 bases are TGCGCCAGCAGCCAAGCGGGGGGGGGAGGTCAAGAGACCCAGTACTTC. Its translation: CASSQAGGGGQETQYF.

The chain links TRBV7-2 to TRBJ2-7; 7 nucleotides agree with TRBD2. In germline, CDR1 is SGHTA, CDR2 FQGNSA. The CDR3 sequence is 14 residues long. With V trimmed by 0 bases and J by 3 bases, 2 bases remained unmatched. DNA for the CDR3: TGTGCCAGCAGCTTAGCGGGGGGGATCTACGAGCAGTACTTC. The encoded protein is CASSLAGGIYEQYF. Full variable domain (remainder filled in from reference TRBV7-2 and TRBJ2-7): GAGVSQSPSNKVTEKGKDVELRCDPISGHTALYWYRQSLGQGLEFLIYFQGNSAPDKSGLPSDRFSAERTGGSVSTLTIQRTQQEDSAVYLCASSLAGGIYEQYFGPGTRLTVT.

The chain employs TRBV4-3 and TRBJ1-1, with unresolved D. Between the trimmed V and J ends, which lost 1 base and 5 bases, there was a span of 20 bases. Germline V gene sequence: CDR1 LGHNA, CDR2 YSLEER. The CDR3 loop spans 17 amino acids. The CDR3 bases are TGCGCCAGCAGCCAAGGCCTCGTGTCCGCAGGTTGGACTGAAGCTTTCTTT. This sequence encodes CASSQGLVSAGWTEAFF.

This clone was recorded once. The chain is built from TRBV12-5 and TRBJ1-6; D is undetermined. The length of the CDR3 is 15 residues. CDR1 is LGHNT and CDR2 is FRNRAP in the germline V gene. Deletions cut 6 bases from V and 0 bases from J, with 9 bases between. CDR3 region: CASGLGSSYNSPLHF. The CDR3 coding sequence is TGTGCTAGTGGCCTGGGCAGCTCCTATAATTCACCCCTCCACTTT. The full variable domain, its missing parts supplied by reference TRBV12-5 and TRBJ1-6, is DARVTQTPRHKVTEMGQEVTMRCQPILGHNTVFWYRQTMMQGLELLAYFRNRAPLDDSGMPKDRFSAEMPDATLATLKIQPSEPRDSAVYFCASGLGSSYNSPLHFGNGTRLTVT.